A selection of T cell receptor beta chains follows, all from one sample in a study of cytomegalovirus exposure and HLA in healthy donors. Only in-frame clones appear in the TCRdb table, and some are missing; sequencing was by immunoSEQ multiplex PCR. Among roughly 180,000 clones listed, approximately 81% were seen once. The sequencing sample was made of PBMCs. These TCRs come from a boy aged 5 to 17 in good health and CMV-seronegative. CDR3s include the opening cysteine and the closing phenylalanine or tryptophan. D genes are given only for firm matches. The size of a clone is reported for some rows only, either as once, few or many, or as a class for expanded clones.

.	TRBJ2-3	TRBD1	TRBV9	TGTGCCAGCAGCGTAGGAGGGGGCGCGTCAGATACGCAGTATTTT	CASSVGGGASDTQYF
.	TRBJ1-2	.	TRBV19	TGTGCCAGTAGTATTGGACAGTGGAATAACTATGGCTACACCTTC	CASSIGQWNNYGYTF
.	TRBJ2-7	TRBD2	TRBV4-3	TGCGCCAGCAGCCAAGATGGGGCTAGCGGGGGGGCGGTCGAGCAGTACTTC	CASSQDGASGGAVEQYF
.	TRBJ1-2	.	TRBV6-1	TGTGCCAGCAGGACAGGCTTCAACTATGGCTACACCTTC	CASRTGFNYGYTF
.	TRBJ1-2	.	TRBV7-2	TGTGCCAGCAGCCTACTACAGGGAAACGGTGGCTACACCTTC	CASSLLQGNGGYTF
.	TRBJ2-3	TRBD2	TRBV9	TGTGCCAGCAGCGTAGACGGGGGGGCACCGGATACGCAGTATTTT	CASSVDGGAPDTQYF
few	TRBJ1-4	.	TRBV10-1	TGCGCCAGAGACTCCCGGCCGCTGGGTGGGAAACTGTTTTTT	CARDSRPLGGKLFF
.	TRBJ2-1	.	TRBV2	TGTGCCAGCAAATATTTTGAGCGGCACAATGAGCAGTTCTTC	CASKYFERHNEQFF
.	TRBJ1-2	.	TRBV29-1	TGCAGCGTTGAAGACAGATACTATGGCTACACCTTC	CSVEDRYYGYTF
.	TRBJ2-5	.	TRBV27	TGTGCCAGCAGCTGGGACACGCGAGAGACCCAGTACTTC	CASSWDTRETQYF
.	TRBJ2-3	TRBD2	TRBV10-3	TGTGCCATCAGTGAACCGGGACTAGCGGACACAGATACGCAGTATTTT	CAISEPGLADTDTQYF
.	TRBJ1-2	.	TRBV7-3	TGTGCCAGCAGCCCCACAATAGGGGGCTATGGCTACACCTTC	CASSPTIGGYGYTF
.	TRBJ1-1	.	TRBV5-1	TGCGCCAGCAGCTTGGGGTCGGGAACTGAAGCTTTCTTT	CASSLGSGTEAFF
.	TRBJ1-2	.	TRBV9	TGTGCCAGCAGCGTAGAAGGGGCCTATGGCTACACCTTC	CASSVEGAYGYTF
.	TRBJ1-5	.	TRBV5-1	TGCGCCAGCAGCTTAGGGGACAATAGCAATCAGCCCCAGCATTTT	CASSLGDNSNQPQHF
.	TRBJ1-1	.	TRBV5-1	TGCGCCAGCGTCCTATCCCAGGGGAAAAACACTGAAGCTTTCTTT	CASVLSQGKNTEAFF
.	TRBJ2-2	TRBD2	TRBV11-3	TGTGCCAGCAGCTTTACTAGCGGGGCGAACACCGGGGAGCTGTTTTTT	CASSFTSGANTGELFF
.	TRBJ1-3	.	TRBV29-1	TGCAGCGTTGAAGCTGTTATGGCAAGCTCTGGAAACACCATATATTTT	CSVEAVMASSGNTIYF
.	TRBJ1-1	.	TRBV14	TGTGCCAGCAGCCATCACGCCGGGACACCGGCTTTCTTT	CASSHHAGTPAFF
few	TRBJ2-3	TRBD2	TRBV4-1	TGCGCCAGCAGCCAAGATACTAGCGGGGAAGAGTATTTT	CASSQDTSGEEYF
.	TRBJ2-7	TRBD1	TRBV7-7	TGTGCTAGCAGCGCGGGACAGGGGGGTTCCGAGCAGTACTTC	CASSAGQGGSEQYF
few	TRBJ1-4	.	TRBV25-1	TGTGCCAGCAGTGAAGGGCCATGGGAAAAACTGTTTTTT	CASSEGPWEKLFF
.	TRBJ2-7	TRBD2	TRBV19	TGTGCCAGTACCGATTGGGCTAGCGGGAGGCTGGGCTACGAGCAGTACTTC	CASTDWASGRLGYEQYF
.	TRBJ2-1	TRBD1	TRBV5-1	TGCGCCAGCAGCGGATCAGGGGGAGACAATGAGCAGTTCTTC	CASSGSGGDNEQFF
.	TRBJ2-2	.	TRBV2	TGTGCCAGCAGTGAAGACGGTGCCGGGGAGCTGTTTTTT	CASSEDGAGELFF
once	TRBJ2-7	.	TRBV4-3	TGCGCCAGCTCAGCGGTCCACTACGAGCAGTACTTC	CASSAVHYEQYF
.	TRBJ2-7	TRBD1	TRBV2	TGTGCCAGCATTTTCCCCCGGACAGGGTCCTACGAGCAGTACTTC	CASIFPRTGSYEQYF
.	TRBJ1-1	.	TRBV28	TGTGCCAGCAGTTTTAGCACGAACACTGAAGCTTTCTTT	CASSFSTNTEAFF
.	TRBJ1-4	.	TRBV5-4	TGTGCCAGCACCCTCGGGGGGCCTAATGAAAAACTGTTTTTT	CASTLGGPNEKLFF
.	TRBJ2-2	TRBD2	TRBV9	TGTGCCAGCAGCGTAGGGATTATGTCTAGCGGGAGTTCCGGGGAGCTGTTTTTT	CASSVGIMSSGSSGELFF
.	TRBJ2-3	.	TRBV21-1	TGTGCCAGCAGCAAAGTCCAGTTCACAGATACGCAGTATTTT	CASSKVQFTDTQYF
.	TRBJ1-1	TRBD1	TRBV6-8	TGTGCCACCGACGGACAGGAGGCGTTGGCTTTCTTT	CATDGQEALAFF
once	TRBJ2-7	.	TRBV30	TGTGCCTGGAGTATAACAGACAGAGCCTACGAGCAGTACTTC	CAWSITDRAYEQYF
few	TRBJ1-6	.	TRBV11-3	TGTGCCAGCAGCCTAAACAGGGTAAGGCCACCCCTCCACTTT	CASSLNRVRPPLHF
.	TRBJ2-7	TRBD2	TRBV27	TGTGCCAGCAGTCTACTAGCGGGGGGGAACTACGAGCAGTACTTC	CASSLLAGGNYEQYF
.	TRBJ2-3	.	TRBV2	TGTGCCAGCAGTGACATTAGCACAGATACGCAGTATTTT	CASSDISTDTQYF
few	TRBJ2-3	TRBD2	TRBV6-4	TGTGCCAGCACCAACCACCTAGCGGGGAGACTCACAGATACGCAGTATTTT	CASTNHLAGRLTDTQYF
.	TRBJ2-4	.	TRBV5-1	TGCGCCAGCAGCGAAATGAGGGTAGCCAAAAACATTCAGTACTTC	CASSEMRVAKNIQYF
.	TRBJ2-5	TRBD2	TRBV5-4	TGTGCCAGCAGCAACTCCGGGACTAGCGGCATAGAGACCCAGTACTTC	CASSNSGTSGIETQYF
.	TRBJ2-3	.	TRBV27	TGTGCCAGCAGTGTTAACAGGGCCCGCACAGATACGCAGTATTTT	CASSVNRARTDTQYF
once	TRBJ1-5	TRBD1	TRBV19	TGTGCCAGTAGTAGACGGACAGGACCCTCCAATCAGCCCCAGCATTTT	CASSRRTGPSNQPQHF
few	TRBJ2-7	TRBD1	TRBV9	TGTGCCAGCAGCTCCACCGGGACAGCCTCCTACGAGCAGTACTTC	CASSSTGTASYEQYF
.	TRBJ1-2	.	TRBV27	TGTGCCAGCACTACGGGGGGGTTAGGCTACACCTTC	CASTTGGLGYTF
.	TRBJ2-7	TRBD1	TRBV18	TGTGCCAGCTCTGACGACAGGGGCTACGAGCAGTACTTC	CASSDDRGYEQYF
once	TRBJ1-2	TRBD1	TRBV9	TGTGCCAGCAGCGAGGGGACAGTGTATGGCTACACCTTC	CASSEGTVYGYTF
.	TRBJ2-3	TRBD2	TRBV7-7	TGTGCTAGCAGCTCCCTCCCGGTGAGCGGGAGGGGCACAGATACGCAGTATTTT	CASSSLPVSGRGTDTQYF
.	TRBJ2-1	.	TRBV7-2	TGTGCCAGCAGCCTTCCGCGAGAGCAGTTCTTC	CASSLPREQFF
.	TRBJ2-5	TRBD1	TRBV25-1	TGTGCCAGCAGTGAAAATAACCGGGACAGGGACGAGACCCAGTACTTC	CASSENNRDRDETQYF
.	TRBJ1-1	.	TRBV11-2	TGTGCCAGCAGCTTAGTCAGAACCATCATGAACACTGAAGCTTTCTTT	CASSLVRTIMNTEAFF
few	TRBJ1-5	.	TRBV2	TGTGCCAGCAGGGTCGACGGGATTGGCGATCAGCCCCAGCATTTT	CASRVDGIGDQPQHF
.	TRBJ2-7	.	TRBV13	TGTGCCAGCAGCCCATCGACATATAAGTACGAGCAGTACTTC	CASSPSTYKYEQYF
.	TRBJ2-7	.	TRBV13	TGTGCCAGCAACAGGGTGTCCGAGCAGTACTTC	CASNRVSEQYF